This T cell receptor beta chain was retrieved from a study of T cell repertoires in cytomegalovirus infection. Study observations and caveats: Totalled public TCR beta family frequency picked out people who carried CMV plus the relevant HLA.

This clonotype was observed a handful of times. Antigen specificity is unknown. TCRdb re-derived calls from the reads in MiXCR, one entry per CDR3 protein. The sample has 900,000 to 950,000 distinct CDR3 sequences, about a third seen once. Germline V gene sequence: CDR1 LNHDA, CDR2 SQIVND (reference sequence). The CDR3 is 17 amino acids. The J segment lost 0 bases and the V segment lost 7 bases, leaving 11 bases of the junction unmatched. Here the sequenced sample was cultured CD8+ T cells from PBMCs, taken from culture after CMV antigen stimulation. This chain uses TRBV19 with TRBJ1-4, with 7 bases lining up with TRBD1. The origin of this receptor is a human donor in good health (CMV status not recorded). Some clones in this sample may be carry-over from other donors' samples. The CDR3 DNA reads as TGTGCCAGTACCACAGGGGCAGGGAAGGCAACTAATGAAAAACTGTTTTTT. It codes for CASTTGAGKATNEKLFF.